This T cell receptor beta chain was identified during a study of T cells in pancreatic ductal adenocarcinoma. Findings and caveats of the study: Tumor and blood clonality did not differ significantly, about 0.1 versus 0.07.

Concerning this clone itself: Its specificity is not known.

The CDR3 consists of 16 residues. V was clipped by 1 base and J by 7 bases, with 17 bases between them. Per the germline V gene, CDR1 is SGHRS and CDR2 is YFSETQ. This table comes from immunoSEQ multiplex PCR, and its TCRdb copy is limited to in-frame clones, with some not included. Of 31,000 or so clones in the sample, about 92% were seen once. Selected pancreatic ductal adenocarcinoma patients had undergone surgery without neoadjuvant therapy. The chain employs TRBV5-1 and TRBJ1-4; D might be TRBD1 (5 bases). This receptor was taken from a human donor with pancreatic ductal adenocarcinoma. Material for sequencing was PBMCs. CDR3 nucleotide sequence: TGCGCCAGCAGCTTGTCGGCCTCTGGGGGGGGTGAAAAACTGTTTTTT. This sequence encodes CASSLSASGGGEKLFF. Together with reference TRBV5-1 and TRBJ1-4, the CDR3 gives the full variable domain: KAGVTQTPRYLIKTRGQQVTLSCSPISGHRSVSWYQQTPGQGLQFLFEYFSETQRNKGNFPGRFSGRQFSNSRSEMNVSTLELGDSALYLCASSLSASGGGEKLFFGSGTQLSVL.